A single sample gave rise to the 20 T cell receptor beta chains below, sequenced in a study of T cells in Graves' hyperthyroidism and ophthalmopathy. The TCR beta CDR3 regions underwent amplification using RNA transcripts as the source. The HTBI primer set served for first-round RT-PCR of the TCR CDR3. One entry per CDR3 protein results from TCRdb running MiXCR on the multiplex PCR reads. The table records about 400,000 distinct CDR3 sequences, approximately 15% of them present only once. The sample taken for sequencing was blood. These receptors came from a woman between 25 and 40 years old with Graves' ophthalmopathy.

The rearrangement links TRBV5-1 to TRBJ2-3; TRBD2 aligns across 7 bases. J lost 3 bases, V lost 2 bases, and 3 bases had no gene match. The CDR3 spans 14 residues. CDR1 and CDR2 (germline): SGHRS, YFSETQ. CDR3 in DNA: TGCGCCAGCAGCTTTGCGGGGGTAACAGATACGCAGTATTTT. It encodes CASSFAGVTDTQYF.

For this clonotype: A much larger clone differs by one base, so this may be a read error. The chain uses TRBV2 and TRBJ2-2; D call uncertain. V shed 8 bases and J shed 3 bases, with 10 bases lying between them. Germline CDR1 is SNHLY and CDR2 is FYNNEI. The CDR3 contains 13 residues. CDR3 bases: TGTGCCAGCGGTGGCGGATACACCGGGGAGCTGTTTTTT. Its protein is CASGGGYTGELFF.

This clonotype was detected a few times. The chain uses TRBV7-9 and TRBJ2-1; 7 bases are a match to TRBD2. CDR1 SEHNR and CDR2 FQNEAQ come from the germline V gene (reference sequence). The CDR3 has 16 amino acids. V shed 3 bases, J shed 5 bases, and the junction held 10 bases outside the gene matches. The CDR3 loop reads CASSFRDYSGNNEQFF. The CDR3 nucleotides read TGTGCCAGCAGCTTTCGGGACTACAGTGGGAACAATGAGCAGTTCTTC.

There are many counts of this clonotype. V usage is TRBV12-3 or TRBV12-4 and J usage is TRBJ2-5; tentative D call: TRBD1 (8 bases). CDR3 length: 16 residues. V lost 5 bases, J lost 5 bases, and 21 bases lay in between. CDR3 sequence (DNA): TGTGCCAGCAGTCTCAAACTAGCGCGACAGGGGGAGACCCAGTACTTC. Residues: CASSLKLARQGETQYF.

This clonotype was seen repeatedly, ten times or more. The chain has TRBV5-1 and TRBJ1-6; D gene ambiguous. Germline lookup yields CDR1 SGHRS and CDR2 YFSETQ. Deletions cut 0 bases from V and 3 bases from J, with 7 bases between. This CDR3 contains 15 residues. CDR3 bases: TGCGCCAGCAGCTTGGAAGGGAACTATAATTCACCCCTCCACTTT. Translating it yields CASSLEGNYNSPLHF.

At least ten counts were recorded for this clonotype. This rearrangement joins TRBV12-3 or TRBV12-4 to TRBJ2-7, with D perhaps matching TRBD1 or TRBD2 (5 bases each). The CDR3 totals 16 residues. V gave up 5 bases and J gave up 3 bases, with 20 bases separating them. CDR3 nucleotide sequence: TGTGCCAGCAGTCGAGCGACCGAGGGGTTTGGCTACGAGCAGTACTTC. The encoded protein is CASSRATEGFGYEQYF.

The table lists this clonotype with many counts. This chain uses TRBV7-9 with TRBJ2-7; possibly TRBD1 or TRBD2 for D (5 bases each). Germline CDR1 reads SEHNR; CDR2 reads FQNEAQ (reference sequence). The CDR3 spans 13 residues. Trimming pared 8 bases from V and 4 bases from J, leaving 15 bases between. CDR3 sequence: CASEGRESYEQYF. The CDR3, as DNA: TGTGCCAGCGAGGGGAGAGAAAGTTACGAGCAGTACTTC. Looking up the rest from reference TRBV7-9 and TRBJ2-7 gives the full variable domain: DTGVSQNPRHKITKRGQNVTFRCDPISEHNRLYWYRQTLGQGPEFLTYFQNEAQLEKSRLLSDRFSAERPKGSFSTLEIQRTEQGDSAMYLCASEGRESYEQYFGPGTRLTVT.

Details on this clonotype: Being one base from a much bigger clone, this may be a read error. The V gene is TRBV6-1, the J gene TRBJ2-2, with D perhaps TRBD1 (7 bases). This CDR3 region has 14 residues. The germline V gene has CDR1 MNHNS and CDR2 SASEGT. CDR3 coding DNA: TGTGCCAGCACGGTTGGAGGGGGCACCGTGGAGCTGTTTTTT. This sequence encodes CASTVGGGTVELFF.

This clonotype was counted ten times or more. CDR3 in amino acids: CASSDPKSSQGRGEQFF. Written as DNA, the CDR3 is TGTGCCAGCAGCGACCCCAAGAGCTCCCAGGGTCGGGGTGAGCAGTTCTTC. The V and J genes are TRBV11-2 and TRBJ2-1; the D call may be TRBD1 or TRBD2 (5 bases each). V was cut by 5 bases and J by 9 bases, with 26 bases left in between. The CDR3 covers 17 residues. The germline V gene encodes CDR1 SGHAT and CDR2 FQNNGV.

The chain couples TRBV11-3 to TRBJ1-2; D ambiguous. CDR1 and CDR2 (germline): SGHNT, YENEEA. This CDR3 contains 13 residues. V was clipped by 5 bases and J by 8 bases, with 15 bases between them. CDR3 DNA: TGTGCCAGCAGCCGTGACACAGCAGGCGGCTACACCTTC. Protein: CASSRDTAGGYTF.

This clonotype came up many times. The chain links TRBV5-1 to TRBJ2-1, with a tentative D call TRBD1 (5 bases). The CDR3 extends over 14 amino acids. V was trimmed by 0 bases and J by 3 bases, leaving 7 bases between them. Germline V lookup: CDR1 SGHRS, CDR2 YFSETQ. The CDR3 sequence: CASSLDRNYNEQFF. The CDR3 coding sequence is TGCGCCAGCAGCTTGGACAGGAACTACAATGAGCAGTTCTTC.

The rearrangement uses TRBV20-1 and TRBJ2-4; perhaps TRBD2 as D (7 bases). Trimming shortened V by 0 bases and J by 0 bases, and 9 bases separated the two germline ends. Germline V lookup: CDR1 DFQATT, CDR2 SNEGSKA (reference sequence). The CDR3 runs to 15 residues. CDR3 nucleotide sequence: TGCAGTGCTAGAGAGGGGGGGCTAGCCAAAAACATTCAGTACTTC. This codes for CSAREGGLAKNIQYF.

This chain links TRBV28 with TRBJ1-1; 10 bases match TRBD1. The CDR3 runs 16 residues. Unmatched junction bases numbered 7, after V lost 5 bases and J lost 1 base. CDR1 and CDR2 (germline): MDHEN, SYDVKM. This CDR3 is CASSLTGGAGNTEAFF. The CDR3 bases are TGTGCCAGCAGTCTGACAGGGGGCGCGGGGAACACTGAAGCTTTCTTT.

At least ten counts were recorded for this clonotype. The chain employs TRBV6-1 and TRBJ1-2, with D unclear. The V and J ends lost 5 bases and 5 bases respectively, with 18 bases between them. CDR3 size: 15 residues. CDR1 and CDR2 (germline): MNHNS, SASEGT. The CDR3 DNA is TGTGCCAGCAGTTATACGTCCAACCTAGGGTATGGCTACACCTTC. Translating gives CASSYTSNLGYGYTF.

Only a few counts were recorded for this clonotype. The CDR3 spells CASGGDQPQHF. The CDR3 DNA is TGTGCCTCAGGAGGCGATCAGCCCCAGCATTTT. This sequence joins TRBV9 and TRBJ1-5; D not resolved. V lost 10 bases and J 5 bases, leaving 10 bases between the germline ends. Germline V lookup: CDR1 SGDLS, CDR2 YYNGEE. The CDR3 covers 11 residues.

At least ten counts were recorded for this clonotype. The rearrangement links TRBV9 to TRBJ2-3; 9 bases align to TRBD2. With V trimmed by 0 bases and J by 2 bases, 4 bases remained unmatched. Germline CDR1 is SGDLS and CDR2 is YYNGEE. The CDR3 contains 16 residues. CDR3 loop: CASSVGLAGLTDTQYF. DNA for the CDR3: TGTGCCAGCAGCGTAGGTCTAGCGGGGCTCACAGATACGCAGTATTTT.

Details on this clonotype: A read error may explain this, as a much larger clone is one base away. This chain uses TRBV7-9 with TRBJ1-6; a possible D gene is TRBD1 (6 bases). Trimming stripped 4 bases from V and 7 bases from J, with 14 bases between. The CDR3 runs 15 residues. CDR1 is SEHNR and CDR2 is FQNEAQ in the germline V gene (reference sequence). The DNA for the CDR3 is TGTGCCAGCAGCTCAGTGGGGGGCGAGAATTCACCCCTCCACTTT. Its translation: CASSSVGGENSPLHF.

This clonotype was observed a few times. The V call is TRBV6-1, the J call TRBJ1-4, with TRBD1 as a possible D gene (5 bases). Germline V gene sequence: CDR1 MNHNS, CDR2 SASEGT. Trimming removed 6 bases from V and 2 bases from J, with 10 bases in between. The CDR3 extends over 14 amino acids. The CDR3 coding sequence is TGTGCCAGCAGCGATGACAGCACTAATGAAAAACTGTTTTTT. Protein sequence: CASSDDSTNEKLFF.

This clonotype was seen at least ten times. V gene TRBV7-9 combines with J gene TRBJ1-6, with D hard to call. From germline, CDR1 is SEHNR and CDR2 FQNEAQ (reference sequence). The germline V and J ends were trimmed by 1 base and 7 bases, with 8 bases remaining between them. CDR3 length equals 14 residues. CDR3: CASSLVTVNSPLHF. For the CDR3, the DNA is TGTGCCAGCAGCTTAGTCACAGTGAATTCACCCCTCCACTTT.

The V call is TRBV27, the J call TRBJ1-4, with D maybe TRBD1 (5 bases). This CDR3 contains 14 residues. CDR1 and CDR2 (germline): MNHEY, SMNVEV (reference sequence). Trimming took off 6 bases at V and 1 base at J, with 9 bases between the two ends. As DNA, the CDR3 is TGTGCCAGCAGCCTGGGGCGAACTAATGAAAAACTGTTTTTT. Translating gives CASSLGRTNEKLFF.